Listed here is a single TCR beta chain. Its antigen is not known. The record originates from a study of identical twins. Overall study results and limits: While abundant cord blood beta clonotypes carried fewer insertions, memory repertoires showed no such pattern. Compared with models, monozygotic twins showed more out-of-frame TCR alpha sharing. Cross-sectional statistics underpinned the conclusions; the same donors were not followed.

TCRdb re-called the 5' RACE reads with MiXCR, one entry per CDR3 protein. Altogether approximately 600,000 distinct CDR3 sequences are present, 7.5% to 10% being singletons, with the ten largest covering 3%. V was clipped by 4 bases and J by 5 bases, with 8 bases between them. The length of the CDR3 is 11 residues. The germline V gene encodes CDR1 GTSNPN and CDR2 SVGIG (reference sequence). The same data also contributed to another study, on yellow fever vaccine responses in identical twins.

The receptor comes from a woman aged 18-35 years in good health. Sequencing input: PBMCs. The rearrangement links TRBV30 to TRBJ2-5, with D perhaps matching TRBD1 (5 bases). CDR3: CAWTGLETQYF. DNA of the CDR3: TGTGCCTGGACAGGGTTGGAGACCCAGTACTTC.